This TCR beta chain derives from a study of cytomegalovirus exposure and HLA in healthy donors. The PCR was carried out with 60 Vbeta primers and 13 Jbeta primers. Method: immunoSEQ multiplex PCR; TCRdb's copy keeps in-frame clones and lacks some. The top ten clones hold approximately 1.2% of a sample with 100,000 to 120,000 clones, around 84% of them seen once. The CDR3 spans 15 residues. Germline V gene sequence: CDR1 MNHEY, CDR2 SVGAGI. V gave up 6 bases and J gave up 12 bases, with 24 bases separating them. This sequence originates from a man aged 25-45 years in good health and CMV-seronegative. This chain connects TRBV6-5 to TRBJ2-1, with a tentative D call TRBD2 (6 bases). Sequenced input: PBMCs. The chain's CDR3 is CASRPGPTLWRAQFF. The CDR3 DNA sequence: TGTGCCAGCAGACCCGGACCAACCCTTTGGAGGGCGCAGTTCTTC.